This T cell receptor beta chain was observed in a study of response to subunit inactivated influenza vaccine. This clonotype was found a few times. Its antigen is not identified. The germline V gene has CDR1 MNHEY and CDR2 SVGAGI. V was pared by 5 bases and J by 4 bases, with 4 bases of the junction left unmatched. This CDR3 is built from 13 residues. Overall study results and limits: Each seasonal influenza vaccination, the authors suggested, recruits few new T cells.

MiXCR was run by TCRdb on the RT-PCR reads, yielding one entry per CDR3 protein. The data contain about 520,000 distinct CDR3 sequences, 7.2% of them singletons. The specimen comprised PBMCs from blood, sampled less than 25 months after vaccination. This sequence was found in a man between 50 and 70 years old who received an inactivated influenza vaccine. The chain joins TRBV6-5 to TRBJ1-1; 7 positions match TRBD1. In nucleotides, the CDR3 is TGTGCCAGCAGTAACAGGGGCGGCACTGAAGCTTTCTTT. This codes for CASSNRGGTEAFF.